This TCR beta chain was profiled in a study of blood T cell repertoires in COVID-19. On the study more broadly: COVID-19 samples, acute and convalescent, were from the United States, Italy and Spain. PBMCs, B-cell-depleted T cells, or T cells were the source of the cDNA or gDNA that made up the material.

In the authors' methods: The assay estimated nucleated cells by amplifying reference gene primers. Libraries were prepared by immunoSEQ multiplex PCR; TCRdb keeps only in-frame clonotypes and omits some of them. Clone size and V and J calls were adopted from that table, with D and trimming inferred from the DNA. The table includes approximately 260,000 clones, approximately 84% detected once. The CDR3 has 14 residues. Per the germline V gene, CDR1 is SGHRS and CDR2 is YFSETQ. Trimming cost V 4 bases and J 6 bases, with 13 bases left between them. The clonotype comes from a human donor in a cohort sampled during active COVID-19. Sequenced sample: peripheral blood. The chain is built from TRBV5-1 and TRBJ2-2; D is possibly TRBD1 (6 bases). This chain's CDR3 is CASSLRQVAGELFF. CDR3 nucleotide sequence: TGCGCCAGCAGCCTCCGACAGGTAGCCGGGGAGCTGTTTTTT.